This is a list of T cell receptor beta chains from one sample in a study of beta chain features in type 1 diabetes. Sequencing used immunoSEQ multiplex PCR; TCRdb keeps in-frame clones, though not all of them. The table includes 70,000 to 90,000 clones, around a third detected once. Sequencing was performed on stem cell memory CD4+ T cells from blood. The origin of the receptors is a woman younger than 30 in good health. Each CDR3 is given with its conserved first and last residue. D genes are given only for firm matches. Expanded clones are given a class, and other clones once, few, many or no size at all.

clone_size,d_call,v_call,j_call,cdr3_aa,cdr3_nt
few,TRBD1,TRBV7-9,TRBJ2-7,CASSTTGSQGEQYF,TGTGCCAGCAGCACGACAGGGTCCCAGGGCGAGCAGTACTTC
.,.,TRBV5-1,TRBJ1-1,CASSLGQNGGAFF,TGCGCCAGCAGCCTAGGACAGAACGGAGGAGCTTTCTTT
.,.,TRBV12-5,TRBJ2-7,CASGLIYYEQYF,TGTGCTAGTGGTTTGATCTACTACGAGCAGTACTTC
.,.,TRBV5-1,TRBJ1-5,CASSLEAGGNQPQHF,TGCGCCAGCAGCTTGGAAGCAGGGGGCAATCAGCCCCAGCATTTT
.,.,TRBV14,TRBJ1-1,CASSQEGRWGEVDTEAFF,TGTGCCAGCAGCCAAGAAGGTCGGTGGGGGGAGGTGGACACTGAAGCTTTCTTT
.,.,TRBV7-6,TRBJ2-3,CASSLGRTDTQYF,TGTGCCAGCAGCCTGGGGCGCACAGATACGCAGTATTTT
.,TRBD2,TRBV10-3,TRBJ2-3,CAISEPRVAGGGTDTQYF,TGTGCCATCAGTGAGCCCCGTGTAGCGGGGGGGGGCACAGATACGCAGTATTTT
few,TRBD1,TRBV6-6,TRBJ2-2,CASRVDRARGGELFF,TGTGCCAGCAGGGTCGACAGGGCCCGGGGCGGGGAGCTGTTTTTT
.,.,TRBV7-6,TRBJ2-3,CASSLGQTDTQYF,TGTGCCAGCAGCTTAGGACAAACAGATACGCAGTATTTT
few,.,TRBV30,TRBJ2-1,CAWSLVGLLVNEQFF,TGTGCCTGGAGTCTCGTTGGACTTTTGGTGAATGAGCAGTTCTTC
.,.,TRBV7-9,TRBJ2-5,CASSFYSKETQYF,TGTGCCAGCAGCTTCTACAGCAAAGAGACCCAGTACTTC
.,TRBD1,TRBV30,TRBJ2-5,CAWSGDRGGRETQYF,TGTGCCTGGAGTGGGGACAGGGGAGGGAGAGAGACCCAGTACTTC
.,TRBD1,TRBV5-1,TRBJ1-2,CASSWGQGNGYTF,TGCGCCAGCAGCTGGGGACAGGGGAATGGCTACACCTTC
.,TRBD1,TRBV18,TRBJ1-2,CASSRPGQGVYGYTF,TGTGCCAGCTCACGGCCGGGACAGGGGGTCTATGGCTACACCTTC
once,.,TRBV30,TRBJ2-7,CAWGEPGRTYEQYF,TGTGCCTGGGGGGAGCCTGGGAGGACCTACGAGCAGTACTTC
.,.,TRBV7-7,TRBJ2-3,CASSLSLDNPVYF,TGTGCTAGCAGCTTATCCCTTGACAATCCAGTGTATTTT
few,TRBD1,TRBV5-1,TRBJ2-7,CASSLGVRGTYEQYF,TGCGCCAGCAGCTTGGGGGTCAGGGGGACCTACGAGCAGTACTTC
.,TRBD2,TRBV5-1,TRBJ2-3,CASSLGLVGTDTQYF,TGCGCCAGCAGCTTAGGACTAGTTGGCACAGATACGCAGTATTTT
.,TRBD1,TRBV18,TRBJ1-1,CASSDRVSTEAFF,TGTGCCAGCTCAGACAGGGTGAGCACTGAAGCTTTCTTT
.,.,TRBV30,TRBJ1-4,CAWALQGGGEKLFF,TGTGCCTGGGCCCTTCAGGGAGGTGGCGAAAAACTGTTTTTT
.,TRBD2,TRBV6-5,TRBJ2-3,CASASGAGGDTQYF,TGTGCCAGCGCCTCAGGAGCGGGGGGGGATACGCAGTATTTT
few,TRBD1,TRBV5-8,TRBJ2-1,CASSSDRGNEQFF,TGTGCCAGCAGCTCGGACAGGGGCAATGAGCAGTTCTTC
.,TRBD1,TRBV2,TRBJ2-7,CASSEDRGYEQYF,TGTGCCAGCAGTGAGGACAGGGGCTATGAGCAGTACTTC
few,.,TRBV5-1,TRBJ1-1,CATHAGANTEAFF,TGCGCGACCCATGCAGGGGCAAACACTGAAGCTTTCTTT
.,TRBD1,TRBV19,TRBJ2-6,CASSKQGAPGANVLTF,TGTGCCAGTAGCAAACAGGGGGCCCCTGGGGCCAACGTCCTGACTTTC
.,TRBD1,TRBV7-9,TRBJ1-1,CASSLAMDRANTEAFF,TGTGCCAGCAGCTTAGCCATGGACAGGGCGAACACTGAAGCTTTCTTT
.,TRBD2,TRBV10-3,TRBJ2-1,CAISVGLANYNEQFF,TGTGCCATCAGTGTAGGACTAGCCAACTACAATGAGCAGTTCTTC
few,TRBD2,TRBV11-2,TRBJ2-1,CASSLDEAGVQFF,TGTGCCAGCAGCTTAGATGAGGCGGGGGTACAGTTCTTC
few,.,TRBV13,TRBJ2-7,CASSFERERPYEQYF,TGTGCCAGCAGCTTCGAACGGGAGCGGCCCTACGAGCAGTACTTC
.,.,TRBV30,TRBJ2-1,CAWSVGSFSYNEQFF,TGTGCCTGGAGTGTGGGCAGCTTCTCCTACAATGAGCAGTTCTTC
.,.,TRBV18,TRBJ1-1,CASSPTQNTEAFF,TGTGCCAGCTCACCGACACAGAACACTGAAGCTTTCTTT
.,TRBD1,TRBV19,TRBJ2-5,CASSWDSKGKETQYF,TGTGCCAGTAGCTGGGACAGTAAAGGGAAAGAGACCCAGTACTTC
many,.,TRBV7-9,TRBJ2-1,CASSLAGHEVNEQFF,TGTGCCAGCAGCTTAGCAGGACATGAGGTCAATGAGCAGTTCTTC
.,.,TRBV23-1,TRBJ2-3,CASSTGTGTIPSTDTQYF,TGCGCCAGCAGCACCGGGACTGGCACCATTCCTTCCACAGATACGCAGTATTTT
few,.,TRBV6-1,TRBJ2-5,CASGSSETQYF,TGTGCCAGCGGGAGCTCGGAGACCCAGTACTTC
few,.,TRBV27,TRBJ2-2,CASNRVNTGELFF,TGTGCCAGTAACAGGGTCAACACCGGGGAGCTGTTTTTT
.,TRBD1,TRBV7-9,TRBJ1-5,CASSRDSSNQPQHF,TGTGCCAGCAGCAGGGACAGCTCTAATCAGCCCCAGCATTTT
.,TRBD1,TRBV10-3,TRBJ1-6,CAISELQGDSPLHF,TGTGCCATCAGTGAGTTGCAGGGGGATTCACCCCTCCACTTT
.,.,TRBV5-5,TRBJ2-7,CASSLGWPSYEQYF,TGTGCCAGCAGCTTGGGTTGGCCATCCTACGAGCAGTACTTC
.,TRBD1,TRBV5-6,TRBJ1-5,CASSYGQGASTPQHF,TGTGCCAGCAGCTACGGACAGGGGGCATCAACCCCTCAGCATTTT
.,.,TRBV4-1,TRBJ2-1,CASSQDYSSNEQFF,TGCGCCAGCAGCCAAGATTACAGCAGCAATGAGCAGTTCTTC
.,TRBD2,TRBV5-1,TRBJ2-1,CASSPTRGGGNEQFF,TGCGCCAGCAGCCCGACCCGGGGGGGTGGGAATGAGCAGTTCTTC
few,TRBD2,TRBV7-9,TRBJ2-1,CASSLGGLADSYNEQFF,TGTGCCAGCAGCTTAGGGGGACTAGCCGACTCCTACAATGAGCAGTTCTTC